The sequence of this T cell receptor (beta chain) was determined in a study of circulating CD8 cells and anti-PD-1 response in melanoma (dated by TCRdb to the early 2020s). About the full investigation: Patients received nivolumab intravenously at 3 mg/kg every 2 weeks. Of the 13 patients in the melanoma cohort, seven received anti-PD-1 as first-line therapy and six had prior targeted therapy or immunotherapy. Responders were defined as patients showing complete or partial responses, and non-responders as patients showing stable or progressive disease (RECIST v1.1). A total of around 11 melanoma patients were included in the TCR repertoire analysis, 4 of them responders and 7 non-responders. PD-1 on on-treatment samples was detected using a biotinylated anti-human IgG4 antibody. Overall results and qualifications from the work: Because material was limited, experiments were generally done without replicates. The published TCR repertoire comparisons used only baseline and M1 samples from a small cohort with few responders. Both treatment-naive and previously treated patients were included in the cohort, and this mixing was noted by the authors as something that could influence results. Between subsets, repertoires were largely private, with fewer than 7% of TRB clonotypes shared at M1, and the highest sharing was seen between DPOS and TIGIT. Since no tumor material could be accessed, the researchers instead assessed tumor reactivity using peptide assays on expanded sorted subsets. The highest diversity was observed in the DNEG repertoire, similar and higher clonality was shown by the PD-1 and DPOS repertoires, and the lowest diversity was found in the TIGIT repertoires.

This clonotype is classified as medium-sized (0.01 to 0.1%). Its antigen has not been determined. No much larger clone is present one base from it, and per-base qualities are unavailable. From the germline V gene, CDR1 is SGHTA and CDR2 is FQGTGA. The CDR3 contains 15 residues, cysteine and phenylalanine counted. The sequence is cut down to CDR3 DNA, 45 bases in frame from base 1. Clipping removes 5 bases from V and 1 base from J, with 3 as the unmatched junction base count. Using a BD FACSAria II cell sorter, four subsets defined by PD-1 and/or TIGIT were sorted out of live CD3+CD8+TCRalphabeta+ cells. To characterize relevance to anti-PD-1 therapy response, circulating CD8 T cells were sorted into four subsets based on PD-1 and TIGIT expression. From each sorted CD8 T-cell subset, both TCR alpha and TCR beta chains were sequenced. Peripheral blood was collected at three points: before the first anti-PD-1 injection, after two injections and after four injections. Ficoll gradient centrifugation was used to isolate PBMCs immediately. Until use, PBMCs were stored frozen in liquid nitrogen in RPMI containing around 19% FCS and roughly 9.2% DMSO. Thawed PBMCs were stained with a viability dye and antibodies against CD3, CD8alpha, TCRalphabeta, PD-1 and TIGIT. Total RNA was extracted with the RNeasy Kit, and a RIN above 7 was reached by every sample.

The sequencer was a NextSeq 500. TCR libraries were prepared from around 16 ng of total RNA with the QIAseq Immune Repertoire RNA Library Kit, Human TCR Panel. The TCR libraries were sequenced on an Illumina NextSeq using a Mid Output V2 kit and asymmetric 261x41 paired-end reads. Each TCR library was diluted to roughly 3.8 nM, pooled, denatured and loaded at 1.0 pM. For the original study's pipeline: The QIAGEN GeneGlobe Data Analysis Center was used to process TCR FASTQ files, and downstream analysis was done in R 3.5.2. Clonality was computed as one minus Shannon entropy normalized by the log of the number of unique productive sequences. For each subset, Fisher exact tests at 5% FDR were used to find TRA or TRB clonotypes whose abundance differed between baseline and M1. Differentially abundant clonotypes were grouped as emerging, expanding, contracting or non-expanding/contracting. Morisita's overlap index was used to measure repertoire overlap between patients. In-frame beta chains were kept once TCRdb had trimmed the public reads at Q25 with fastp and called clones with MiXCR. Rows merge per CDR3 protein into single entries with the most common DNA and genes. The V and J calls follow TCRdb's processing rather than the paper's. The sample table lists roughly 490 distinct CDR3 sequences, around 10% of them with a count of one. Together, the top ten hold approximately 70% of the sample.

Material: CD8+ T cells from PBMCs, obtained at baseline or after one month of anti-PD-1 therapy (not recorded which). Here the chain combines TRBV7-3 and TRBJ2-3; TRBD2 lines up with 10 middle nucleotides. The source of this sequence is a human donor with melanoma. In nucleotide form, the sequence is TGTGCCAGCAGCCCCACTAGCGGGGGCACAGATACGCAGTATTTT. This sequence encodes CASSPTSGGTDTQYF.